The 29 T cell receptor beta chains in this list originate from one sample, sequenced in a study of blood T cell repertoires in COVID-19. Produced via immunoSEQ multiplex PCR; TCRdb's table is partial and in-frame only. Of about 380,000 clones listed, 88% are singletons. The sequencing input was PBMCs or T cells enriched from blood (not recorded which). Receptors were obtained from a woman younger than 30 who had recovered from COVID-19.

This clone appeared a few times. The chain links TRBV29-1 to TRBJ2-7; TRBD1 aligns across 10 bases. J gave up 7 bases and V 6 bases, and 9 bases lay outside the gene matches. Germline CDR1 is SQVTM and CDR2 is ANQGSEA. This CDR3 region has 13 residues. CDR3 DNA: TGCAGCGTGGCCGGGACAGGGGAACGGGAGCAGTACTTC. Protein sequence: CSVAGTGEREQYF.

The rearrangement joins TRBV4-1 to TRBJ1-5; 7 nucleotides line up with TRBD1. Germline V gives CDR1 MGHRA, CDR2 YSYEKL. The CDR3 is 14 residues long. The V gene end was trimmed by 4 bases and the J gene end by 3 bases; junction bases not matched to a gene: 3. The chain's CDR3 is CASSPGQYNQPQHF. The DNA of the CDR3 is TGCGCCAGCAGCCCGGGACAGTACAATCAGCCCCAGCATTTT.

The J gene is TRBJ1-1, the V gene TRBV6-2 or TRBV6-3; weak D call: TRBD1 (5 bases). The CDR3 is 13 residues long. Germline V lookup: CDR1 MNHEY, CDR2 SVGEGT. The ends were cut back, 2 bases at V and 3 bases at J, with 7 bases in the middle. This CDR3 reads CASSYGAYTEAFF. In DNA, the CDR3 is TGTGCCAGCAGTTACGGGGCCTACACTGAAGCTTTCTTT.

The chain joins TRBV7-6 to TRBJ2-1; D not resolved. This CDR3 comprises 12 residues. Trimming shortened V by 4 bases and J by 8 bases, and 9 bases separated the two germline ends. Germline values: CDR1 SGHVS, CDR2 FNYEAQ. The CDR3 protein is CASSSPSDEQFF. CDR3 sequence (DNA): TGTGCCAGCAGCTCCCCGTCAGATGAGCAGTTCTTC. The full variable domain, in which reference TRBV7-6 and TRBJ2-1 provide the parts outside the CDR3, is GAGVSQSPRYKVTKRGQDVALRCDPISGHVSLYWYRQALGQGPEFLTYFNYEAQQDKSGLPNDRFSAERPEGSISTLTIQRTEQRDSAMYRCASSSPSDEQFFGPGTRLTVL.

The chain is built from TRBV13 and TRBJ1-1; the D gene is possibly TRBD1 (5 bases). Trimming left V 2 bases short and J 2 bases short, with 9 bases between. CDR1 PRHDT and CDR2 FYEKMQ come from the germline V gene (reference sequence). The CDR3 spans 14 residues. The CDR3 spells CASSLRGFNTEAFF. Here the CDR3 DNA reads TGTGCCAGCAGCTTACGGGGGTTCAACACTGAAGCTTTCTTT.

The chain joins TRBV30 to TRBJ1-5; D remains ambiguous. The germline V and J ends were trimmed by 0 bases and 5 bases, with 8 bases remaining between them. The CDR3 sequence is 13 residues long. Per germline, CDR1 GTSNPN and CDR2 SVGIG (reference sequence). CDR3 protein: CAWSVQWDQPQHF. DNA of the CDR3: TGTGCCTGGAGTGTACAGTGGGATCAGCCCCAGCATTTT.

The J gene is TRBJ2-6, the V gene TRBV3-1 (or the pseudogene TRBV3-2), with 8 bases fitting TRBD1. The CDR3 is 18 residues long. CDR1 is LGHDT and CDR2 is YNNKEL in the germline V gene (reference sequence). J gave up 0 bases and V 3 bases, and 7 bases lay outside the gene matches. CDR3 amino acids: CASSHLIQGASGANVLTF. The CDR3 nucleotides read TGTGCCAGCAGCCATCTGATTCAGGGGGCCTCTGGGGCCAACGTCCTGACTTTC.

This chain links TRBV9 with TRBJ2-2; D is unclear. This CDR3 has 13 amino acids. Germline CDR1 reads SGDLS; CDR2 reads YYNGEE. V was clipped by 4 bases and J by 7 bases, with 11 bases between them. CDR3 protein: CASSQTPGGELFF. Written as DNA, the CDR3 is TGTGCCAGCAGCCAAACACCGGGCGGGGAGCTGTTTTTT.

The chain carries TRBV5-4 and TRBJ1-4, with 11 nucleotides matching TRBD1. CDR1 is SGHNT and CDR2 is YYREEE in the germline V gene (reference sequence). CDR3 length equals 16 residues. V trimming: 2 bases; J trimming: 7 bases; junction bases outside the gene matches: 7. CDR3 amino acids: CASSFGTGGRGEKLFF. The CDR3 DNA reads as TGTGCCAGCAGCTTTGGGACAGGGGGTAGAGGTGAAAAACTGTTTTTT. Complete variable domain (other parts from reference TRBV5-4 and TRBJ1-4): ETGVTQSPTHLIKTRGQQVTLRCSSQSGHNTVSWYQQALGQGPQFIFQYYREEENGRGNFPPRFSGLQFPNYSSELNVNALELDDSALYLCASSFGTGGRGEKLFFGSGTQLSVL.

This chain uses TRBV30 with TRBJ1-5, with 9 bases identical to TRBD1. CDR3 size: 14 residues. Germline V gives CDR1 GTSNPN, CDR2 SVGIG (reference sequence). The V segment lost 4 bases and the J segment 5 bases; nucleotides outside the gene matches: 6. The CDR3 region is CAWTSGQGDQPQHF. DNA for the CDR3: TGTGCCTGGACTTCGGGACAGGGTGATCAGCCCCAGCATTTT.

The chain has TRBV3-1 (or the pseudogene TRBV3-2) and TRBJ2-5; 15 bases map to TRBD2. Germline V gene sequence: CDR1 LGHDT, CDR2 YNNKEL (reference sequence). Trimming removed 1 base from V and 4 bases from J; junction bases left unmatched: 1. The CDR3 length is 16 residues. CDR3 DNA sequence: TGTGCCAGCAGCCAAGGGACTAGCGGGGGGGCAGAGACCCAGTACTTC. Translation gives CASSQGTSGGAETQYF.

This chain uses TRBV24-1 with TRBJ2-2; the match to TRBD1 covers 8 bases. This CDR3 is built from 15 residues. Germline CDR1 is KGHDR and CDR2 is SFDVKD. V lost 7 bases to trimming and J lost 3 bases; unmatched junction nucleotides: 6. The chain's CDR3 is CATRAGGVDTGELFF. The CDR3 nucleotides are TGTGCCACCAGGGCAGGGGGCGTCGACACCGGGGAGCTGTTTTTT.

The chain is built from TRBV12-3 or TRBV12-4 and TRBJ2-7; D is ambiguous. Trimming left V 6 bases short and J 2 bases short, with 8 bases between. This CDR3 region has 12 residues. The CDR3, as DNA: TGTGCCAGCAGCACACGCACCTACGAGCAGTACTTC. Its protein is CASSTRTYEQYF.

V usage is TRBV7-2 and J usage is TRBJ2-1, with 10 bases that match TRBD2. Trimming cost V 1 base and J 8 bases; bases outside gene matches: 8. CDR1 and CDR2 from the germline V gene are SGHTA and FQGNSA. This CDR3 spans 16 amino acids. The CDR3 bases are TGTGCCAGCAGCTTAGGTCAGCGGGGGGGCTTAGATGAGCAGTTCTTC. This encodes CASSLGQRGGLDEQFF.

The rearrangement joins TRBV4-1 to TRBJ1-1, with TRBD1 matching over 7 bases. Looked up from germline, CDR1 is MGHRA and CDR2 is YSYEKL. V was pared by 8 bases and J by 0 bases, with 18 bases of the junction left unmatched. The CDR3 is 18 amino acids. The CDR3 DNA sequence: TGCGCCAGCGGAGCCAAGAGGCGGTCACAGGGGATGAACACTGAAGCTTTCTTT. Translated: CASGAKRRSQGMNTEAFF.

The chain uses TRBV28 and TRBJ1-3; weak D call: TRBD1 (6 bases). V was cut by 8 bases and J by 8 bases, with 13 bases left in between. Germline CDR1 MDHEN, CDR2 SYDVKM. The CDR3 is 12 amino acids. The CDR3 nucleotides are TGTGCCAGCGGCACAGGGTGGGACACCATATATTTT. Its protein is CASGTGWDTIYF.

The chain carries TRBV1 and TRBJ1-2; no check of the table's D call, TRBD1, against the DNA was made. TRBV1 is flagged as a pseudogene. This CDR3 comprises 15 residues. CDR3 residues: CTSSNRLGTGSGYTF. The CDR3 coding sequence is TGCACCAGCAGCAATCGACTCGGGACAGGGAGTGGCTACACCTTC.

J is TRBJ1-3 and V is TRBV9; D not resolved. V was pared by 4 bases and J by 2 bases, with 10 bases between. This CDR3 has 14 amino acids. Germline-derived CDR1 and CDR2 are SGDLS and YYNGEE. The DNA of the CDR3 is TGTGCCAGCAGCCCCCCGGGGACTGGAAACACCATATATTTT. Its translation: CASSPPGTGNTIYF.

This rearrangement joins TRBV20-1 to TRBJ1-6, with D maybe TRBD1 (5 bases). From germline, CDR1 is DFQATT and CDR2 SNEGSKA (reference sequence). V was shortened by 6 bases and J by 9 bases, with 6 bases between the two germline ends. CDR3 length: 10 residues. CDR3 residues: CSAGGSPLHF. CDR3 DNA sequence: TGCAGTGCGGGGGGTTCACCCCTCCACTTT.

A single count supports this clone. The chain is built from TRBV12-5 and TRBJ2-5, with D perhaps TRBD1 (7 bases). The V gene's germline CDR1 is LGHNT and CDR2 FRNRAP. Trimming took 8 bases from V and 2 from J, leaving 18 bases between them. This CDR3 spans 15 amino acids. The CDR3 DNA is TGTGCTAGTAGCCAATCGTCAGGGGGGCAAGAGACCCAGTACTTC. It specifies CASSQSSGGQETQYF.

This clone occurred once. The V and J genes are TRBV27 and TRBJ2-7; 7 nucleotides align to TRBD2. The CDR3 is made up of 11 amino acids. The V segment lost 8 bases and the J segment 5 bases; nucleotides outside the gene matches: 3. CDR1 is MNHEY and CDR2 is SMNVEV in the germline V gene (reference sequence). The CDR3 sequence is CASWGGDEQYF. Here the CDR3 DNA reads TGTGCCAGCTGGGGGGGGGACGAGCAGTACTTC.

The chain carries TRBV19 and TRBJ1-5, with 7 bases lining up with TRBD1. With V trimmed by 4 bases and J by 2 bases, 2 bases remained unmatched. The germline CDR1 and CDR2 sequences are LNHDA and SQIVND (reference sequence). CDR3 length: 14 residues. For the CDR3, the DNA is TGTGCCAGTAGTACCACAGGGGGCAATCAGCCCCAGCATTTT. This translates into CASSTTGGNQPQHF.

This chain uses TRBV2 with TRBJ1-6; D possibly corresponds to TRBD1 (5 bases). This CDR3 is 16 amino acids long. V lost 8 bases and J lost 5, with 19 bases in between. Per germline, CDR1 SNHLY and CDR2 FYNNEI. CDR3 bases: TGTGCCAGCGGGCGGCAGGGTTCGGTGAATAATTCACCCCTCCACTTT. Its protein is CASGRQGSVNNSPLHF.

This clone has just one count. The gene calls are TRBV6-5 and TRBJ1-3; tentative D call: TRBD1 (5 bases). The length of the CDR3 is 16 residues. V lost 2 bases to trimming and J lost 2 bases, with 13 bases between them. The V gene's germline CDR1 is MNHEY and CDR2 SVGAGI. CDR3 in DNA: TGTGCCAGCAGTTACGAGGTCCTGACAGCTGGAAACACCATATATTTT. Protein sequence: CASSYEVLTAGNTIYF.

The rearrangement joins TRBV29-1 to TRBJ2-5; D possibly corresponds to TRBD1 (6 bases). V was trimmed by 3 bases and J by 3 bases, leaving 14 bases between them. The CDR3 is 14 residues long. CDR1 is SQVTM, CDR2 ANQGSEA, per germline. CDR3 loop: CSVDSMWTEETQYF. The DNA for the CDR3 is TGCAGCGTTGATTCGATGTGGACAGAAGAGACCCAGTACTTC.

The rearrangement joins TRBV7-2 to TRBJ1-2; D not certain. V lost 10 bases, J lost 4 bases, and 16 bases lay in between. CDR1 and CDR2 (germline): SGHTA, FQGNSA. The CDR3 runs 13 residues. CDR3 DNA sequence: TGTGCCACGACGTCAGGCCTCCCCTATGGCTACACCTTC. The encoded protein is CATTSGLPYGYTF.

Written as DNA, the CDR3 is TGTGCCAGCAGCCCCACAGGGGCCAAAAACATTCAGTACTTC. This codes for CASSPTGAKNIQYF. The chain has TRBV6-5 and TRBJ2-4; D possibly corresponds to TRBD1 (6 bases). This CDR3 contains 14 residues. V gave up 6 bases and J gave up 1 base, with 10 bases separating them. The germline gives CDR1 MNHEY, CDR2 SVGAGI.

The rearrangement links TRBV9 to TRBJ2-1; D is ambiguous. The V gene's germline CDR1 is SGDLS and CDR2 YYNGEE. V shed 0 bases and J shed 0 bases, with 10 bases lying between them. The CDR3 spans 16 residues. In nucleotides, the CDR3 is TGTGCCAGCAGCGTAGACAGTCTGGGCTCCTACAATGAGCAGTTCTTC. Its translation: CASSVDSLGSYNEQFF.

The CDR3 protein is CASSGEQATNEKLFF. In DNA, the CDR3 is TGTGCCAGCAGCGGAGAGCAGGCAACTAATGAAAAACTGTTTTTT. This rearrangement joins TRBV9 to TRBJ1-4; the D is unclear. The ends were cut back, 3 bases at V and 0 bases at J, with 9 bases in the middle. CDR3 length: 15 amino acids. Looked up from germline, CDR1 is SGDLS and CDR2 is YYNGEE.